The entry below gives a single T cell receptor (beta chain) sequence along with its context. The antigen is undetermined. The naive CD8 subset, CD45RO-negative cells positively selected for CCR7, excluded terminally differentiated effector memory CD45RA+ cells. The donor cohort consisted entirely of Caucasian adults residing in Nashville, Tennessee. TCRdb's copy holds only in-frame clones and misses some; the assay was immunoSEQ multiplex PCR. The sample has about 2 million clones, approximately 95% seen once. The CDR3 is 12 residues long. Germline lookup yields CDR1 SQVTM and CDR2 ANQGSEA. Trimming removed 0 bases at V and 7 bases at J, with 9 bases between. The data were obtained in a study of shared clonotypes between healthy human individuals. As for the study in general: The donors, a couple of women and a few men, were aged 18 to 49. Study-wide findings and caveats: Memory subsets had estimated richness that was generally smaller than that of naive subsets. In contrast to clonotypes shared by all four donors, non-shared clonotypes had lower generation probabilities.

This TCR was sampled from a man between 18 and 29 years old in good health. The V gene is TRBV29-1, the J gene TRBJ1-1; D is uncertain. The sample comprised naive CD8+ T cells sorted from blood. The CDR3 loop is CSVEDLADEAFF. The CDR3 DNA is TGCAGCGTTGAAGATCTGGCGGATGAAGCTTTCTTT. Based on the CDR3 plus reference TRBV29-1 and TRBJ1-1, the full variable domain is SAVISQKPSRDICQRGTSLTIQCQVDSQVTMMFWYRQQPGQSLTLIATANQGSEATYESGFVIDKFPISRPNLTFSTLTVSNMSPEDSSIYLCSVEDLADEAFFGQGTRLTVV.